This T cell receptor beta chain was retrieved from a study of follicular helper T cells after annual influenza vaccination. The sample's time point: 2015-2016 season, 7 days after influenza vaccination. Study-wide results and caveats: Day 7 ICOS+CD38+ clones were most often found later in ICOS-CD38- cTfh cells.

This clone was counted once. As yet, its antigen is unknown. The protocol was immunoSEQ multiplex PCR, while the TCRdb copy is restricted to in-frame clones and leaves out a portion. Counted here are approximately 7,400 clones, approximately 88% occurring once; the ten biggest clones make up 1.6%. The CDR3 runs to 15 residues. Between the trimmed V and J ends, which lost 5 bases and 5 bases, there was a span of 15 bases. CDR1 and CDR2 from the germline V gene are MNHEY and SVGAGI. This sequence joins TRBV6-5 and TRBJ1-4; D gene unclear. The sequence came from an adult who received the influenza vaccine. Sequenced here: CXCR5+ CD38- circulating T follicular helper cells from blood, sampled 7 days after influenza vaccination. Noted subset: circulating Tfh, non-naive CD4+CXCR5+PD-1+ (ICOS+CD38+ or ICOS-CD38-). The CDR3 DNA reads as TGTGCCAGCAGTAAGGGAATGGGGTACAATGAAAAACTGTTTTTT. It translates to CASSKGMGYNEKLFF.